The clone carrying this T cell receptor beta chain was found many times. Its antigen remains unidentified. The data were obtained in a study of blood T cells in healthy people across ages. General study results and limits: While age rose, TCR beta diversity per million T cells dropped in a roughly linear way.

V lost 0 bases to trimming and J lost 9 bases; unmatched junction nucleotides: 22. This CDR3 has 19 amino acids. Per the germline V gene, CDR1 is DFQATT and CDR2 is SNEGSKA (reference sequence). Alongside a J-beta primer mix, a sample-barcoded 5' primer served in a second PCR lasting about 7 to 11 cycles. A single record per CDR3 protein comes from TCRdb applying MiXCR to the 5' RACE reads. This table holds 700,000 or so distinct CDR3 sequences, 20% to 25% found once. V is TRBV20-1 and J is TRBJ2-1; 8 nucleotides line up with TRBD2. This TCR derives from a man between 65 and 79 years old in good health. Specimen: blood. The CDR3 nucleotides are TGCAGTGCTAGAGATCCGGGTAACCAACCGGGACTAGTCGGCCGTGAGCAGTTCTTC. Its translation: CSARDPGNQPGLVGREQFF.